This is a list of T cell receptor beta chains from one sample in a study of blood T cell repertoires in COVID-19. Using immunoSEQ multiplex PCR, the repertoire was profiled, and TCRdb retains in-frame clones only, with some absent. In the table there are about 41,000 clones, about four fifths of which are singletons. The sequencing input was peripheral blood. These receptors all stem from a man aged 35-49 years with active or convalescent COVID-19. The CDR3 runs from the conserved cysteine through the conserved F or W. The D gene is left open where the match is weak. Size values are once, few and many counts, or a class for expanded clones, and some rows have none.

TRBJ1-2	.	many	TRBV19	TGTGCCAGTAGTATGTTGGGCAGCTACTATGGCTACACCTTC	CASSMLGSYYGYTF
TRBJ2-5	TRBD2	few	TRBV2	TGTGCCAGCAGTCAACTGGGACTAGCAGCGGAGACCCAGTACTTC	CASSQLGLAAETQYF
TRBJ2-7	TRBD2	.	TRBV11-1	TGTGCCAGCAGCTTAAGGTCTAGCGGGAGGAGGGAGCAGTACTTC	CASSLRSSGRREQYF
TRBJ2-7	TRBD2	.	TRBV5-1	TGCGCCAGCAGCACCACTAGCGCCTCCTACGAGCAGTACTTC	CASSTTSASYEQYF
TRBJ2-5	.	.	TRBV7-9	TGTGCCAGCAGCTCTCGGTTACGGGGGCAAGAGACCCAGTACTTC	CASSSRLRGQETQYF
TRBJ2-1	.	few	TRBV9	TGTGCCAGCAGCCTATACAATGAGCAGTTCTTC	CASSLYNEQFF
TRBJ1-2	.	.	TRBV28	TGTGCCAGCAGTTTAGGAGGCGGCTACACCTTC	CASSLGGGYTF
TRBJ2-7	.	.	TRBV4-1	TGCGCCAGCAGCCAAGATCTAGCGCAACCCTCCTACGAGCAGTACTTC	CASSQDLAQPSYEQYF
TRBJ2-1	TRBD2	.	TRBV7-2	TGTGCCAGCAGCCCACGGGGGGGAAGCTCCTACAATGAGCAGTTCTTC	CASSPRGGSSYNEQFF
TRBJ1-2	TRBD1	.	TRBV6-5	TGTGCCAGCAAGAGGGGAGAGGGGGCAAGAGGCTACACCTTC	CASKRGEGARGYTF